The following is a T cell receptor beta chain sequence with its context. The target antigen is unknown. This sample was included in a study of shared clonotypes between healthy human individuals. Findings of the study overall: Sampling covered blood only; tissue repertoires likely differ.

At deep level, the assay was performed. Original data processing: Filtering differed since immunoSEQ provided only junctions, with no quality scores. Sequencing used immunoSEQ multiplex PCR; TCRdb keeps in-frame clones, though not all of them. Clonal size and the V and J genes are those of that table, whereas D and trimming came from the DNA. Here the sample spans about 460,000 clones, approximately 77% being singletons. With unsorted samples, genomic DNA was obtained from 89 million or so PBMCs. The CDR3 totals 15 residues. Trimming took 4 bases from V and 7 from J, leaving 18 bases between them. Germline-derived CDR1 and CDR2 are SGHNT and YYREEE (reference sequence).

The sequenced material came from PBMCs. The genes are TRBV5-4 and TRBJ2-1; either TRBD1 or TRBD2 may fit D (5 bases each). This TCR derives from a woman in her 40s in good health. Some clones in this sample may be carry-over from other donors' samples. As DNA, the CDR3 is TGTGCCAGCAGCGCCGGTGGGGGAAGAGTGAATGAGCAGTTCTTC. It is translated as CASSAGGGRVNEQFF.